What follows is one T cell receptor (beta chain) and its context. This CDR3 has 14 residues. Germline CDR1 and CDR2: SGDLS and YYNGEE. Trimming stripped 5 bases from V and 0 bases from J, with 8 bases between. This sample stems from a study of shared clonotypes between healthy human individuals. Assay execution proceeded at the deep level. PCR replicates from unsorted PBMC used about 300 ng DNA, and this amount was tens of thousands of T cell genomes. Scientists sequenced DNA from unsorted PBMC on ten immunoSEQ deep assay plates. This table comes from immunoSEQ multiplex PCR, and its TCRdb copy is limited to in-frame clones, with some not included. Of fewer than 500,000 clones in the sample, around 79% were seen once.

The J gene is TRBJ2-2, the V gene TRBV9; D possibly uses TRBD1 or TRBD2 (5 bases each). The sequenced sample was PBMCs. The receptor comes from a woman aged 40 to 50 in good health. Some clones in this sample may be carry-over from other donors' samples. CDR3 sequence: CASSMGANTGELFF. CDR3 DNA sequence: TGTGCCAGCAGTATGGGGGCGAACACCGGGGAGCTGTTTTTT.